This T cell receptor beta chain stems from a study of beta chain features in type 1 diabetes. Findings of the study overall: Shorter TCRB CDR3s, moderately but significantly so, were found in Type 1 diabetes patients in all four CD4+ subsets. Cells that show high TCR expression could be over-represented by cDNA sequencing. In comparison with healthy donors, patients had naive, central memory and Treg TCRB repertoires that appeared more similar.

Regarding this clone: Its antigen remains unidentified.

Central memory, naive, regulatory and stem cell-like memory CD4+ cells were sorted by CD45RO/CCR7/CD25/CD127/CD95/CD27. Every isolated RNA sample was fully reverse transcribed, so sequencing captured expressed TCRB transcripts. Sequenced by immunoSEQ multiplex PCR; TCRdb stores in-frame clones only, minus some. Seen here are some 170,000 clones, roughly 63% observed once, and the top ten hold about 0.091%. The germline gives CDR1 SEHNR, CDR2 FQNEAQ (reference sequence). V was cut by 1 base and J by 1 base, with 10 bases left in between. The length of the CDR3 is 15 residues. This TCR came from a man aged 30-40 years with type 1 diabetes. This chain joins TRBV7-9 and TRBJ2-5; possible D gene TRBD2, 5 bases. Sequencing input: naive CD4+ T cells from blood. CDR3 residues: CASSLVPRGQETQYF. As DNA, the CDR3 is TGTGCCAGCAGCTTAGTTCCCCGGGGCCAAGAGACCCAGTACTTC.